This T cell receptor beta chain appears in the sequencing data of a study of cytotoxic CD8 clonotypes in ibrutinib-treated CLL. The data were produced by immunoSEQ multiplex PCR, yet TCRdb's version contains in-frame clones alone and is incomplete. The profile covers about 130,000 clones, with around 80% appearing a single time and about 3.5% taken by the ten largest. Trimming took 0 bases from V and 5 from J, leaving 7 bases between them. The CDR3 is 13 residues long. Germline V lookup: CDR1 LGHNT, CDR2 FRNRAP. This specimen consisted of PBMCs, obtained after 24 months of ibrutinib treatment. The source of this sequence is a human donor with chronic lymphocytic leukemia. The rearrangement uses TRBV12-5 and TRBJ1-1; D is undetermined. CDR3 sequence reads: CASGLVRWTEAFF. The CDR3 DNA is TGTGCTAGTGGTTTGGTACGCTGGACTGAAGCTTTCTTT.